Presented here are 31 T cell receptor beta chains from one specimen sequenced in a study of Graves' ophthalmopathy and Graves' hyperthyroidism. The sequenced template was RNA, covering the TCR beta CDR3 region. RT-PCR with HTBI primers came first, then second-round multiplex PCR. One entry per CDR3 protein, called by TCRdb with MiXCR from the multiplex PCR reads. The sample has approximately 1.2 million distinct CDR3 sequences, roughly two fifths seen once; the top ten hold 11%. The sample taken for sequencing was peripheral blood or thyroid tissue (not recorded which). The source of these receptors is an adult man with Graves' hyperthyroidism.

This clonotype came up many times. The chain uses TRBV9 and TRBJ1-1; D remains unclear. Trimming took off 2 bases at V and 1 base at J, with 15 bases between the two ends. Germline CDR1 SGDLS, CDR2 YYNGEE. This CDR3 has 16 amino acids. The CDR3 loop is CASSVGVQGRNTEAFF. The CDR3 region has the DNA TGTGCCAGCAGCGTCGGGGTTCAAGGGAGGAACACTGAAGCTTTCTTT.

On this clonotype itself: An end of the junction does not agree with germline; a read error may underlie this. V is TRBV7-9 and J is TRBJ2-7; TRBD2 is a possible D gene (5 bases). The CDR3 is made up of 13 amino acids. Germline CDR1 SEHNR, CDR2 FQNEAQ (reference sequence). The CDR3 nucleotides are TGTGCCAGCAGCGGAGGACTGAGCTACGAGCGGTACTTC. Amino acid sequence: CASSGGLSYERYF.

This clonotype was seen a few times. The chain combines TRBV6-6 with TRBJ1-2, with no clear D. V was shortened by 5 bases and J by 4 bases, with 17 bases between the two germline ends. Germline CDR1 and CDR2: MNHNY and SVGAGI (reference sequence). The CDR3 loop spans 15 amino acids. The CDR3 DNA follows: TGTGCCAGCAGTGCTCAATCGGGGTTAAGCTATGGCTACACCTTC. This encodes CASSAQSGLSYGYTF.

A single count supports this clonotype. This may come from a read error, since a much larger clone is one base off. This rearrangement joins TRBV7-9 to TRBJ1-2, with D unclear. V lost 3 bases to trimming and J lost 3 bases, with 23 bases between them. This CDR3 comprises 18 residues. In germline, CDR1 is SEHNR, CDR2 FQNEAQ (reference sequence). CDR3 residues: CASSFGSQRPLEDYGYTF. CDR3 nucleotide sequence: TGTGCCAGCAGCTTTGGAAGCCAGCGACCGCTAGAGGACTATGGCTACACCTTC.

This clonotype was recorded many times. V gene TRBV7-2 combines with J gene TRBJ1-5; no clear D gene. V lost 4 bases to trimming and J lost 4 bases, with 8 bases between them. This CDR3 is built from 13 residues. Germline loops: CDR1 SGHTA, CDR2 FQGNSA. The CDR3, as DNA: TGTGCCAGCAGCTCACACCATAATCAGCCCCAGCATTTT. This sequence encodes CASSSHHNQPQHF.

The CDR3: CSARSADRGYEQYF. The CDR3 nucleotides are TGCAGTGCTAGGTCGGCGGACAGGGGTTACGAGCAGTACTTC. The chain combines TRBV20-1 with TRBJ2-7; 9 bases line up with TRBD1. The CDR3 length is 14 residues. Per the germline V gene, CDR1 is DFQATT and CDR2 is SNEGSKA (reference sequence). Trimming cost V 3 bases and J 4 bases; bases outside gene matches: 7.

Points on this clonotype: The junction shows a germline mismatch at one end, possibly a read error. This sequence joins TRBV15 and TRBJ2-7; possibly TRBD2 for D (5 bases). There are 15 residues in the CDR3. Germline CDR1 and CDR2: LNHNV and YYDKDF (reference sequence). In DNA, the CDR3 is TGTGCCGCCAGCAGCTTCTATTGGACTGGTTACGAGCAGTACTTC. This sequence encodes CAASSFYWTGYEQYF.

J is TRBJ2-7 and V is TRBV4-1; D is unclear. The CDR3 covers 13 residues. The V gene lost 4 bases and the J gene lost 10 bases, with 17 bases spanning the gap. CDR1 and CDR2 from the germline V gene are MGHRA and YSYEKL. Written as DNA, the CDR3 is TGCGCCAGCAGCCCTTTGCCCGTGGCCCCTCAGTACTTC. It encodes CASSPLPVAPQYF.

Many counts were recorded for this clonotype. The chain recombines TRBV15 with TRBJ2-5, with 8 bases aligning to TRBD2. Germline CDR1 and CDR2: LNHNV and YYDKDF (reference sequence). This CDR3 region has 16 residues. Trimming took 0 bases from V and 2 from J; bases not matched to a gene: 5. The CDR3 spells CATSRDPGGRQETQYF. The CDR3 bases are TGTGCCACCAGCAGAGATCCTGGCGGGAGGCAAGAGACCCAGTACTTC.

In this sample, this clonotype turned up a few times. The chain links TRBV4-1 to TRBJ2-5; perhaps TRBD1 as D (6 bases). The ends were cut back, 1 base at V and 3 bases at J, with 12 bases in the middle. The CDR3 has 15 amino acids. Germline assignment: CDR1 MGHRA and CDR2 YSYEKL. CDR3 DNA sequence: TGCGCCAGCAGCCAAGGGGGGACATCAAAAGAGACCCAGTACTTC. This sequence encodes CASSQGGTSKETQYF.

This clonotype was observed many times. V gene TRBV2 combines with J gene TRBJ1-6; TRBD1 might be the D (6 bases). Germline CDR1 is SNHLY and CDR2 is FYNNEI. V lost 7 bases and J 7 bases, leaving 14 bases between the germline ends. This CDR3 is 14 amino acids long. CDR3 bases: TGTGCCAGCATGCTCCAGGGGCCGAATTCACCCCTCCACTTT. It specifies CASMLQGPNSPLHF.

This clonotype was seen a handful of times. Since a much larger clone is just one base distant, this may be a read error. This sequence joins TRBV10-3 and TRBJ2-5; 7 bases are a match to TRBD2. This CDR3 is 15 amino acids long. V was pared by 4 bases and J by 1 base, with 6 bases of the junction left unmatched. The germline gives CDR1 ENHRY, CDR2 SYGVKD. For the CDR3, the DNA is TGTGCCATCAGTGGAGGGAGCGGGGCCCAAGAGACCCAGTACTTC. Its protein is CAISGGSGAQETQYF.

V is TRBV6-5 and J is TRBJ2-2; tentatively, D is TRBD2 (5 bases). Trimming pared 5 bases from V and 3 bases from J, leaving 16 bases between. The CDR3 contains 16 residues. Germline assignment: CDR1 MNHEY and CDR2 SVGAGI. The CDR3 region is CASSPQDLGHTGELFF. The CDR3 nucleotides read TGTGCCAGCAGTCCCCAGGACTTAGGCCACACCGGGGAGCTGTTTTTT.

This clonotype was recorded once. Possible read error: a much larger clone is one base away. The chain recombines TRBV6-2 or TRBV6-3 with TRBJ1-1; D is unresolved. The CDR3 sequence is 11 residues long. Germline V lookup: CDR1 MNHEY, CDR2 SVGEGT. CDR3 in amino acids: CVSSYFGEAFF. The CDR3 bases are TGTGTCAGCAGTTACTTCGGTGAAGCTTTCTTT.

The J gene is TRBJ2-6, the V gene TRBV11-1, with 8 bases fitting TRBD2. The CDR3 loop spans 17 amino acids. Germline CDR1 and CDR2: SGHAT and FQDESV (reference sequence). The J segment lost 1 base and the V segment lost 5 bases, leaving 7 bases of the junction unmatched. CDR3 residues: CASSPGRGRSGANVLTF. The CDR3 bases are TGTGCCAGCAGCCCCGGGAGGGGCCGGTCTGGGGCCAACGTCCTGACTTTC.

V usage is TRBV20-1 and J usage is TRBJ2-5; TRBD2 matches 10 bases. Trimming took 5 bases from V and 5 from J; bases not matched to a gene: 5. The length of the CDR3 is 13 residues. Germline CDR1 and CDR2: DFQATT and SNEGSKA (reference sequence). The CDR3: CSAAERGGETQYF. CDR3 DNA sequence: TGCAGTGCTGCGGAGCGGGGGGGGGAGACCCAGTACTTC.

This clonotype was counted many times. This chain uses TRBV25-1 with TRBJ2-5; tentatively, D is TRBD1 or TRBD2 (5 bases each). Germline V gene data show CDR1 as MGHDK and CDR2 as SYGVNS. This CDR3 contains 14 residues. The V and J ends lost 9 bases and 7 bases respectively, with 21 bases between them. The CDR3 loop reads CARKLRDDNLTQYF. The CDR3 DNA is TGTGCCAGGAAACTCCGGGACGACAATTTGACCCAGTACTTC.

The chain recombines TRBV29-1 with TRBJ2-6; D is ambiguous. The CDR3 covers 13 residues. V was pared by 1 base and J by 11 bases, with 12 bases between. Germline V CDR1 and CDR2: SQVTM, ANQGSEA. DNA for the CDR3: TGCAGCGTTGAAGTTGGGGATTCCTACGTCCTGACTTTC. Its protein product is CSVEVGDSYVLTF.

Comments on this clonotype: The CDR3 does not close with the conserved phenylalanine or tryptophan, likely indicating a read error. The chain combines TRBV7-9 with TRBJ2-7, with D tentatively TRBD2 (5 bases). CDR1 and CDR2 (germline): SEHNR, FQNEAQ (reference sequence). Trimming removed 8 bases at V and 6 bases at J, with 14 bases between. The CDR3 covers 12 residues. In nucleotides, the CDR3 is TGTGCCAGCGGCCGGGCGAGGGTCGAGCAGTACCTC. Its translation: CASGRARVEQYL.

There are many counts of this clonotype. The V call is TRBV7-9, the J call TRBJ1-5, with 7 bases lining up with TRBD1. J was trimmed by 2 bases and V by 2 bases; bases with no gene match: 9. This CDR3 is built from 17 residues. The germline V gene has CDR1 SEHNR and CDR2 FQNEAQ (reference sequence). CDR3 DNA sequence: TGTGCCAGCAGCTTAAACAGGGGACGTGAGGGCAATCAGCCCCAGCATTTT. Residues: CASSLNRGREGNQPQHF. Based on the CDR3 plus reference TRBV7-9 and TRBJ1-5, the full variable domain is DTGVSQNPRHKITKRGQNVTFRCDPISEHNRLYWYRQTLGQGPEFLTYFQNEAQLEKSRLLSDRFSAERPKGSFSTLEIQRTEQGDSAMYLCASSLNRGREGNQPQHFGDGTRLSIL.

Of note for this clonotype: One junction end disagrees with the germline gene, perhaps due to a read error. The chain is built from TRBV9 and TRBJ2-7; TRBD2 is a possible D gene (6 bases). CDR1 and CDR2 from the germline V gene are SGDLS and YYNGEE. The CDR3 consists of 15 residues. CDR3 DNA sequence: TGCGCCAGCAGCCCCTGGAGGGCCCCCTCCTACGAGCAGTACTTC. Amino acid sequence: CASSPWRAPSYEQYF.

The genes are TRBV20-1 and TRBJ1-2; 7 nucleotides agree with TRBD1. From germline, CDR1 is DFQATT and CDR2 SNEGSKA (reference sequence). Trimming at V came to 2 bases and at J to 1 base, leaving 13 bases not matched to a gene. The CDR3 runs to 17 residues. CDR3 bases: TGCAGTGCTAGAAATATTCGCGACAGGGCCTTTAACTATGGCTACACCTTC. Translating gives CSARNIRDRAFNYGYTF.

The CDR3, as DNA: TGCGCCAGCAGCGGACAGGGGGTCTTCGACGAGCAGTACTTC. This codes for CASSGQGVFDEQYF. The chain recombines TRBV5-1 with TRBJ2-7; 10 nucleotides match TRBD1. The V and J ends lost 4 bases and 5 bases, in that order; junction bases with no gene match: 6. The length of the CDR3 is 14 residues. The V gene's germline CDR1 is SGHRS and CDR2 YFSETQ.

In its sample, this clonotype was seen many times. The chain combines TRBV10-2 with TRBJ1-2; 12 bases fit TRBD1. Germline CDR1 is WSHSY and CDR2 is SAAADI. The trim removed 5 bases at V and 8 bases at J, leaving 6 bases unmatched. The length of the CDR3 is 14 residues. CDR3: CASSNPGTGGGYTF. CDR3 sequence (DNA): TGCGCCAGCAGTAATCCCGGGACAGGGGGCGGCTACACCTTC.

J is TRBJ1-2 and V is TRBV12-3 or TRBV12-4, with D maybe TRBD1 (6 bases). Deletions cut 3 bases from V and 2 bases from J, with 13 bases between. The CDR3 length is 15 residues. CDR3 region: CASSFSRGANYGYTF. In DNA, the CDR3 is TGTGCCAGCAGTTTTTCAAGGGGGGCGAACTATGGCTACACCTTC.

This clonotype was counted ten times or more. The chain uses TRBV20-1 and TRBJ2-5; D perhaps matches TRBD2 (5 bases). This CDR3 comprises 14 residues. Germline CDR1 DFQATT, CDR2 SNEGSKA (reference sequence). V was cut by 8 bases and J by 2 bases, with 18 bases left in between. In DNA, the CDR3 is TGCAGTCTCACTGGAGGCGACATACAAGAGACCCAGTACTTC. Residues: CSLTGGDIQETQYF.

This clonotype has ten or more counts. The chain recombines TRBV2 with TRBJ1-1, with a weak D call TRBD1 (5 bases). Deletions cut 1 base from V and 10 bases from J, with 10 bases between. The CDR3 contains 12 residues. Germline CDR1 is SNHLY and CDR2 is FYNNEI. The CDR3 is CASSEGRVAAFF. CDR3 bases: TGTGCCAGCAGTGAAGGCAGGGTGGCAGCTTTCTTT.

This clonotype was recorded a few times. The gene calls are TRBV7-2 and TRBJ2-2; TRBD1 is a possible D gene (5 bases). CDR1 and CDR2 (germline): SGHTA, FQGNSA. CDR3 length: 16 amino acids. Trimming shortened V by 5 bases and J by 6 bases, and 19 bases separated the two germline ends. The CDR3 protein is CASSPRQPSVAGELFF. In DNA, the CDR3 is TGTGCCAGCAGCCCGCGACAGCCCAGTGTGGCCGGGGAGCTGTTTTTT.

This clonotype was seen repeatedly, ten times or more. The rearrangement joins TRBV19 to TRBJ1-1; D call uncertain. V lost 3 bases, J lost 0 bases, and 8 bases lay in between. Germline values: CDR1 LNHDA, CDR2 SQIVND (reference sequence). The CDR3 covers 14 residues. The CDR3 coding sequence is TGTGCCAGTAGTATGGCTTATGTGAACACTGAAGCTTTCTTT. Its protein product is CASSMAYVNTEAFF.

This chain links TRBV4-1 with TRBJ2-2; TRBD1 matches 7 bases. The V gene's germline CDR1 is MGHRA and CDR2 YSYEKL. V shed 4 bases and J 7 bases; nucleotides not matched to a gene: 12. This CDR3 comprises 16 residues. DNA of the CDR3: TGCGCCAGCAGCCGTAACCCTTCAGGGGGTGTCGGGGAGCTGTTTTTT. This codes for CASSRNPSGGVGELFF.

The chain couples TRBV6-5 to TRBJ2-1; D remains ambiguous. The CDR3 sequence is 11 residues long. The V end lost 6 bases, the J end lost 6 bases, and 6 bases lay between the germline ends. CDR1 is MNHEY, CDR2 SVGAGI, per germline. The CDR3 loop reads CASRQINEQFF. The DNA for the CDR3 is TGTGCCAGCAGGCAGATCAATGAGCAGTTCTTC.